What follows is one TCR beta chain and its context. Around 32,000 T cell genomes, or approximately 0.2 ug DNA, went into the sorted-subset replicate PCRs. Clones were sequenced by immunoSEQ multiplex PCR, and TCRdb holds only the in-frame ones, with some missing. The sample gives around 1.9 million clones, approximately 94% of which show up once; about 1.5% is in the top ten. This record comes from a study of shared clonotypes between healthy human individuals. Only CD45RO-negative cells positively selected for CCR7 counted as naive CD8 cells, so terminally differentiated effector memory CD45RA+ cells were excluded. Healthy HIV-negative adults with no recent acute infections or vaccinations were recruited as donors. What was sequenced was naive CD8+ T cells from PBMCs. This receptor was identified in a man between 18 and 35 years old in good health. Some clones in this sample may be carry-over from other donors' samples.

The CDR3 loop reads CASSVRIDSGSRTDTQYF. The CDR3 bases are TGTGCCAGCAGCGTACGGATTGATAGCGGGAGTCGAACAGATACGCAGTATTTT. This rearrangement joins TRBV9 to TRBJ2-3; 9 bases fit TRBD2. V was clipped by 1 base and J by 3 bases; unmatched bases: 12. The germline gives CDR1 SGDLS, CDR2 YYNGEE. This CDR3 has 18 residues.